Following are 17 T cell receptor beta chains from one sample sequenced in a study of T-cell reconstitution after alpha-beta-depleted transplantation in children (TCRdb year 2016). Library construction relied on PCR. For sequencing, an Illumina HiSeq 2500 was employed. TCR libraries were prepared with molecular barcoding, using unique molecular identifiers to normalize TCRbeta repertoire quantification. In-frame beta chains were kept once TCRdb had trimmed the public reads at Q25 with fastp and called clones with MiXCR. Each record represents a unique CDR3 protein, reported with the most common genes and DNA among its rows. The table for this sample lists a few hundred thousand distinct CDR3 sequences; around 27% of them were counted only once. Of the sample, just over 35% falls within the top ten clones. The label giving this sample's treatment or condition can be read as: allogeneic hematopoietic cell transplantation with graft depleted of TCRalphabeta T cells and CD19 B cells.

The sample was PBMCs, taken before TCRalphabeta/CD19-depleted stem cell transplant. These receptors came from a boy in the first two years of life with Wiskott-Aldrich syndrome, due to receive a stem cell transplant.

The gene calls are TRBV5-1 and TRBJ1-1; 8 bases are shared with TRBD1. Germline V gives CDR1 SGHRS, CDR2 YFSETQ. V was pared by 2 bases and J by 0 bases, with 9 bases of the junction left unmatched. The CDR3 consists of 17 residues. CDR3 residues: CASSFRDPGGVNTEAFF. The CDR3 coding sequence is TGCGCCAGCAGCTTTCGGGACCCAGGGGGCGTGAACACTGAAGCTTTCTTT.

There are a few counts of this clonotype. The chain couples TRBV7-8 to TRBJ2-1, with D perhaps matching TRBD2 (5 bases). This CDR3 is 20 amino acids long. CDR1 and CDR2 (germline): SGHVS, FQNEAQ. Trimming stripped 1 base from V and 0 bases from J, with 22 bases between. In nucleotides, the CDR3 is TGTGCCAGCAGCTTAGGAGGGATAGTCTCCATTCCCGTCTCCTACAATGAGCAGTTCTTC. Its translation: CASSLGGIVSIPVSYNEQFF.

V is TRBV7-9 and J is TRBJ2-3, with D maybe TRBD1 (6 bases). Between the trimmed V and J ends, which lost 5 bases and 0 bases, there was a span of 12 bases. Germline lookup yields CDR1 SEHNR and CDR2 FQNEAQ (reference sequence). The CDR3 contains 15 residues. The CDR3 bases are TGTGCCAGCAGCGCGTGGACAGCTAGCACAGATACGCAGTATTTT. Residues: CASSAWTASTDTQYF.

This clonotype turned up a few times. This sequence joins TRBV9 and TRBJ2-3; D is unresolved. Germline CDR1 reads SGDLS; CDR2 reads YYNGEE. The CDR3 consists of 15 residues. Trimming took off 4 bases at V and 2 bases at J, with 14 bases between the two ends. In DNA form, the CDR3 reads TGTGCCAGCAGCAGAGCTTTCATGGACACAGATACGCAGTATTTT. Translating gives CASSRAFMDTDTQYF.

A few counts support this clonotype. The V call is TRBV4-1, the J call TRBJ1-5; D is undetermined. The ends were cut back, 0 bases at V and 3 bases at J, with 12 bases in the middle. Germline CDR1 reads MGHRA; CDR2 reads YSYEKL. This CDR3 has 16 amino acids. Written as DNA, the CDR3 is TGCGCCAGCAGCCAAGACGTTGGCAGAGACAATCAGCCCCAGCATTTT. Translating it yields CASSQDVGRDNQPQHF.

The rearrangement joins TRBV20-1 to TRBJ2-7; D possibly uses TRBD1 or TRBD2 (6 bases each). The germline V gene encodes CDR1 DFQATT and CDR2 SNEGSKA (reference sequence). The CDR3 runs to 15 residues. V was cut by 1 base and J by 1 base, with 14 bases left in between. The CDR3 DNA sequence: TGCAGTGCTAGAGTACGGGGGCGTAAGTCCTACGAGCAGTACTTC. Encoded protein: CSARVRGRKSYEQYF.

J is TRBJ2-1 and V is TRBV27, with D maybe TRBD2 (6 bases). CDR3 size: 15 residues. The germline V and J ends were trimmed by 2 bases and 4 bases, with 12 bases remaining between them. The germline V gene encodes CDR1 MNHEY and CDR2 SMNVEV (reference sequence). CDR3 DNA: TGTGCCAGCAGTTTAAGGCTAGCGCCATACAATGAGCAGTTCTTC. It translates to CASSLRLAPYNEQFF.

V is TRBV5-1 and J is TRBJ1-3; no firm D call. The CDR3 extends over 16 amino acids. CDR1 and CDR2 from the germline V gene are SGHRS and YFSETQ. V lost 0 bases to trimming and J lost 0 bases, with 10 bases between them. The CDR3 nucleotides are TGCGCCAGCAGCTTGGACCGGGCCAGCTCTGGAAACACCATATATTTT. Protein sequence: CASSLDRASSGNTIYF.

This clonotype came up a few times. The rearrangement uses TRBV7-6 and TRBJ2-1, with 12 bases lining up with TRBD2. This CDR3 has 16 amino acids. CDR1 SGHVS and CDR2 FNYEAQ come from the germline V gene. Germline trimming cut 6 bases from V and 9 bases from J; bases unmatched to any gene: 12. The CDR3 DNA is TGTGCCAGCAGGCAGGCCCTAGCGGGAGGGCCAGGTGAGCAGTTCTTC. Protein product: CASRQALAGGPGEQFF.

This clonotype was counted between two and nine times. V is TRBV5-1 and J is TRBJ2-1; D remains ambiguous. The CDR3 is 12 residues long. The V gene's germline CDR1 is SGHRS and CDR2 YFSETQ. V lost 5 bases, J lost 4 bases, and 7 bases lay in between. CDR3 DNA sequence: TGCGCCAGCAGATGGAATTACAATGAGCAGTTCTTC. Translation: CASRWNYNEQFF.

The V call is TRBV20-1, the J call TRBJ2-3, with D possibly TRBD2 on 5 matching bases. CDR3 size: 14 residues. The V end was cut by 3 bases, the J end by 0 bases, with 10 bases between. Germline CDR1 reads DFQATT; CDR2 reads SNEGSKA (reference sequence). This chain's CDR3 is CSASERASTDTQYF. As DNA, the CDR3 is TGCAGTGCTAGTGAGAGGGCCAGCACAGATACGCAGTATTTT.

This chain links TRBV18 with TRBJ2-1, with 7 bases lining up with TRBD2. The V segment lost 3 bases and the J segment 4 bases; nucleotides outside the gene matches: 9. Germline V gene sequence: CDR1 KGHSH, CDR2 LQKENI. CDR3 length: 16 amino acids. For the CDR3, the DNA is TGTGCCAGCTCACCTCTCGGGGGGAAGCTTTACAATGAGCAGTTCTTC. Translating gives CASSPLGGKLYNEQFF.

The rearrangement joins TRBV5-1 to TRBJ1-1, with D tentatively TRBD1 (6 bases). This CDR3 has 16 amino acids. V shed 0 bases and J shed 3 bases, with 15 bases lying between them. The germline gives CDR1 SGHRS, CDR2 YFSETQ. DNA for the CDR3: TGCGCCAGCAGCTTGGGACAGGCTATTTGGGACACTGAAGCTTTCTTT. It is translated as CASSLGQAIWDTEAFF. The full variable domain, completed using reference TRBV5-1 and TRBJ1-1, is KAGVTQTPRYLIKTRGQQVTLSCSPISGHRSVSWYQQTPGQGLQFLFEYFSETQRNKGNFPGRFSGRQFSNSRSEMNVSTLELGDSALYLCASSLGQAIWDTEAFFGQGTRLTVV.

This clonotype showed up just a few times. The chain carries TRBV3-1 and TRBJ2-7, with D hard to call. Trimming shortened V by 6 bases and J by 7 bases, and 10 bases separated the two germline ends. The CDR3 has 11 residues. Germline V gives CDR1 LGHDT, CDR2 YNNKEL (reference sequence). The CDR3 loop is CASSILGEQYF. The CDR3 DNA reads as TGTGCCAGCAGTATCTTGGGGGAGCAGTACTTC.

This clonotype appeared a single time. The V gene is TRBV28, the J gene TRBJ1-1; D might be TRBD1 (6 bases). Germline CDR1 reads MDHEN; CDR2 reads SYDVKM. The CDR3 contains 16 residues. The V and J ends lost 8 bases and 3 bases respectively, with 22 bases between them. CDR3 in amino acids: CASVWLGGARDTEAFF. The CDR3 DNA reads as TGTGCCAGCGTATGGCTAGGGGGGGCTCGAGACACTGAAGCTTTCTTT.

This clonotype was counted only a few times. CDR3 DNA sequence: TGTGCCTGGACGGCGGGGATGTTTCCCTCGGGGGGTGGCTACACCTTC. It encodes CAWTAGMFPSGGGYTF. This chain uses TRBV30 with TRBJ1-2; weak D call: TRBD1 (5 bases). The germline CDR1 and CDR2 sequences are GTSNPN and SVGIG (reference sequence). The CDR3 covers 16 residues. V dropped 4 bases and J dropped 7 bases, with 25 bases sitting between them.

The chain couples TRBV7-2 to TRBJ1-5, with 7 positions matching TRBD1. The germline V gene encodes CDR1 SGHTA and CDR2 FQGNSA. V gave up 2 bases and J gave up 4 bases; unmatched junction bases: 2. The length of the CDR3 is 14 residues. CDR3 nucleotides: TGTGCCAGCAGCTTAAGGGACAGAAATCAGCCCCAGCATTTT. Translating it yields CASSLRDRNQPQHF.